This is a list of T cell receptor beta chains from one sample in a study of blood T cell repertoires in COVID-19. Here immunoSEQ multiplex PCR was the method, and the copy in TCRdb shows in-frame clones only, minus some. The data show about 480,000 clones, approximately 88% seen once. The sequenced sample consisted of PBMCs or T cells enriched from blood (not recorded which). These receptors all stem from a woman between 35 and 50 years old who had recovered from COVID-19. CDR3s include the opening cysteine and the closing phenylalanine or tryptophan. The order of the fields is clone size, D gene, J gene, V gene, CDR3 protein, CDR3 DNA. The D gene is left open where the match is weak. A clone size is listed for some rows: how often the clone was seen (once, few, many), or a class if it is expanded.

clone_size: .; d_call: .; j_call: TRBJ1-4; v_call: TRBV27; cdr3_aa: CASSLRPPQGLREKLFF; cdr3_nt: TGTGCCAGCAGTTTAAGGCCCCCTCAGGGCTTAAGGGAAAAACTGTTTTTT
clone_size: few; d_call: TRBD2; j_call: TRBJ2-7; v_call: TRBV19; cdr3_aa: CASSMRETHEQYF; cdr3_nt: TGTGCCAGTAGTATGCGGGAGACCCACGAGCAGTACTTC
clone_size: .; d_call: .; j_call: TRBJ1-5; v_call: TRBV29-1; cdr3_aa: CSALIQEGNQPQHF; cdr3_nt: TGCAGCGCTCTCATTCAAGAGGGCAATCAGCCCCAGCATTTT
clone_size: .; d_call: TRBD1; j_call: TRBJ1-5; v_call: TRBV27; cdr3_aa: CASSSGGFNQPQHF; cdr3_nt: TGTGCCAGCAGTTCAGGGGGCTTCAATCAGCCCCAGCATTTT
clone_size: few; d_call: .; j_call: TRBJ2-7; v_call: TRBV11-2; cdr3_aa: CASSLGQGKPSF; cdr3_nt: TGTGCCAGCAGCTTAGGCCAGGGAAAACCATCGTTC
clone_size: .; d_call: TRBD1; j_call: TRBJ1-1; v_call: TRBV14; cdr3_aa: CASSPWDSSYPEAFF; cdr3_nt: TGTGCCAGCAGCCCTTGGGACAGTTCCTATCCTGAAGCTTTCTTT
clone_size: .; d_call: .; j_call: TRBJ1-1; v_call: TRBV12-3/TRBV12-4; cdr3_aa: CASRLLRDEAFF; cdr3_nt: TGTGCCAGCCGGTTGTTGCGGGATGAAGCTTTCTTT
clone_size: .; d_call: .; j_call: TRBJ2-2; v_call: TRBV6-2/TRBV6-3; cdr3_aa: CASSYHLTSSPGELFF; cdr3_nt: TGTGCCAGCAGTTACCATCTAACTAGCTCCCCCGGGGAGCTGTTTTTT
clone_size: .; d_call: .; j_call: TRBJ2-1; v_call: TRBV4-1; cdr3_aa: CASTQRGSYSGEQFF; cdr3_nt: TGCGCCAGCACCCAAAGGGGGAGCTACTCCGGTGAGCAGTTCTTC
clone_size: .; d_call: TRBD1; j_call: TRBJ1-2; v_call: TRBV13; cdr3_aa: CASTGGQAPYGYTF; cdr3_nt: TGTGCCAGCACCGGAGGACAGGCACCCTATGGCTACACCTTC
clone_size: .; d_call: TRBD2; j_call: TRBJ2-1; v_call: TRBV29-1; cdr3_aa: CSVEKRDTPYNEQFF; cdr3_nt: TGCAGCGTTGAGAAGCGGGATACACCCTACAATGAGCAGTTCTTC
clone_size: .; d_call: .; j_call: TRBJ1-2; v_call: TRBV27; cdr3_aa: CASSLQGSYGYTF; cdr3_nt: TGTGCCAGCAGTTTGCAGGGGAGCTATGGCTACACCTTC
clone_size: .; d_call: TRBD1; j_call: TRBJ1-1; v_call: TRBV6-5; cdr3_aa: CASSTTGGPTEAFF; cdr3_nt: TGTGCCAGCAGTACGACAGGGGGCCCCACTGAAGCTTTCTTT
clone_size: .; d_call: .; j_call: TRBJ1-3; v_call: TRBV15; cdr3_aa: CATSKAGQGFENTIYF; cdr3_nt: TGTGCCACCAGCAAAGCCGGGCAGGGTTTTGAAAACACCATATATTTT
clone_size: few; d_call: TRBD1; j_call: TRBJ1-1; v_call: TRBV7-2; cdr3_aa: CASSLVGQGTEAFF; cdr3_nt: TGTGCCAGCAGCTTAGTCGGACAGGGAACTGAAGCTTTCTTT
clone_size: .; d_call: TRBD2; j_call: TRBJ2-1; v_call: TRBV15; cdr3_aa: CATNSGTSGRGSYNEQFF; cdr3_nt: TGTGCCACCAATTCCGGGACTAGCGGGAGGGGCTCCTACAATGAGCAGTTCTTC
clone_size: .; d_call: .; j_call: TRBJ2-1; v_call: TRBV5-4; cdr3_aa: CASTEGKEQFF; cdr3_nt: TGTGCCAGCACCGAGGGAAAGGAGCAGTTCTTC
clone_size: once; d_call: .; j_call: TRBJ2-7; v_call: TRBV25-1; cdr3_aa: CAIKADGTYEQYF; cdr3_nt: TGTGCCATCAAAGCGGACGGAACCTACGAGCAGTACTTC
clone_size: .; d_call: TRBD2; j_call: TRBJ2-7; v_call: TRBV7-2; cdr3_aa: CASSLAGTSRGYEQYF; cdr3_nt: TGTGCCAGCAGCTTGGCCGGGACTAGCAGAGGCTACGAGCAGTACTTC
clone_size: .; d_call: .; j_call: TRBJ1-6; v_call: TRBV19; cdr3_aa: CASSIPPNSPLHF; cdr3_nt: TGTGCCAGTAGTATCCCTCCTAATTCACCCCTCCACTTT
clone_size: few; d_call: .; j_call: TRBJ2-7; v_call: TRBV6-2/TRBV6-3; cdr3_aa: CASSSLLGYEQYF; cdr3_nt: TGTGCCAGCAGTTCCCTTCTAGGCTACGAGCAGTACTTC
clone_size: .; d_call: .; j_call: TRBJ1-6; v_call: TRBV18; cdr3_aa: CASSPLVGQSDSPLHF; cdr3_nt: TGTGCCAGCTCACCACTCGTGGGACAATCCGATTCACCCCTCCACTTT
clone_size: once; d_call: TRBD2; j_call: TRBJ2-3; v_call: TRBV7-2; cdr3_aa: CASSLGLAGITDTQYF; cdr3_nt: TGTGCCAGCAGCTTAGGACTAGCGGGGATCACAGATACGCAGTATTTT
clone_size: .; d_call: .; j_call: TRBJ2-7; v_call: TRBV5-1; cdr3_aa: CASSLQGHISYEQYF; cdr3_nt: TGCGCCAGCAGCTTACAGGGACATATATCCTACGAGCAGTACTTC
clone_size: .; d_call: TRBD1; j_call: TRBJ1-1; v_call: TRBV19; cdr3_aa: CASSTQGALEAFF; cdr3_nt: TGTGCCAGTAGTACACAGGGGGCATTGGAAGCTTTCTTT
clone_size: .; d_call: TRBD2; j_call: TRBJ2-5; v_call: TRBV5-8; cdr3_aa: CARGNGLAGGLLETQYF; cdr3_nt: TGTGCCAGGGGAAATGGACTAGCGGGAGGGTTGTTGGAGACCCAGTACTTC
clone_size: .; d_call: .; j_call: TRBJ2-7; v_call: TRBV30; cdr3_aa: CAWSVLPPGEQYF; cdr3_nt: TGTGCCTGGAGTGTACTCCCCCCCGGCGAGCAGTACTTC
clone_size: .; d_call: .; j_call: TRBJ2-7; v_call: TRBV6-2/TRBV6-3; cdr3_aa: CASSRTPGYEQYF; cdr3_nt: TGTGCCAGCAGTCGCACTCCCGGCTACGAGCAGTACTTC
clone_size: .; d_call: TRBD2; j_call: TRBJ2-1; v_call: TRBV19; cdr3_aa: CASSPRTSGRNSHEQFF; cdr3_nt: TGTGCCAGTAGCCCTCGGACTAGCGGGAGGAATTCACATGAGCAGTTCTTC
clone_size: .; d_call: .; j_call: TRBJ2-7; v_call: TRBV5-6; cdr3_aa: CASSPGQYEQYF; cdr3_nt: TGTGCCAGCAGCCCAGGACAGTACGAGCAGTACTTC
clone_size: .; d_call: .; j_call: TRBJ1-1; v_call: TRBV6-5; cdr3_aa: CASSQLPHLAFF; cdr3_nt: TGTGCCAGCTCCCAACTTCCCCACCTGGCTTTCTTT
clone_size: once; d_call: .; j_call: TRBJ1-4; v_call: TRBV3-1/TRBV3-2; cdr3_aa: CASSPFREQVAERKKLFF; cdr3_nt: TGTGCCAGCAGCCCCTTTCGCGAACAGGTGGCTGAAAGGAAAAAACTGTTTTTT
clone_size: .; d_call: .; j_call: TRBJ2-7; v_call: TRBV19; cdr3_aa: CASSIAGQSSYEQYF; cdr3_nt: TGTGCCAGTAGTATAGCCGGACAGAGCTCCTACGAGCAGTACTTC
clone_size: .; d_call: .; j_call: TRBJ1-2; v_call: TRBV6-5; cdr3_aa: CASSYTNSFSHGYTF; cdr3_nt: TGTGCCAGCAGTTACACGAACAGTTTTTCCCATGGCTACACCTTC
clone_size: .; d_call: TRBD1; j_call: TRBJ1-1; v_call: TRBV2; cdr3_aa: CASSDYRGMNTEAFF; cdr3_nt: TGTGCCAGCAGTGACTACAGGGGCATGAACACTGAAGCTTTCTTT
clone_size: few; d_call: .; j_call: TRBJ2-7; v_call: TRBV6-1; cdr3_aa: CASSEAIGQLAYEQYF; cdr3_nt: TGTGCCAGCAGTGAAGCGATCGGACAGCTAGCCTACGAGCAGTACTTC
clone_size: .; d_call: .; j_call: TRBJ1-5; v_call: TRBV2; cdr3_aa: CASRGEVNQPQHF; cdr3_nt: TGTGCCAGCAGGGGGGAGGTAAATCAGCCCCAGCATTTT
clone_size: .; d_call: .; j_call: TRBJ1-3; v_call: TRBV5-1; cdr3_aa: CASSLVSRNSGNTIYF; cdr3_nt: TGCGCCAGCAGCTTGGTTTCCAGGAACTCTGGAAACACCATATATTTT
clone_size: .; d_call: .; j_call: TRBJ1-5; v_call: TRBV5-1; cdr3_aa: CASSLRPGRNQPQHF; cdr3_nt: TGCGCCAGCAGCTTGCGCCCAGGGCGCAATCAGCCCCAGCATTTT